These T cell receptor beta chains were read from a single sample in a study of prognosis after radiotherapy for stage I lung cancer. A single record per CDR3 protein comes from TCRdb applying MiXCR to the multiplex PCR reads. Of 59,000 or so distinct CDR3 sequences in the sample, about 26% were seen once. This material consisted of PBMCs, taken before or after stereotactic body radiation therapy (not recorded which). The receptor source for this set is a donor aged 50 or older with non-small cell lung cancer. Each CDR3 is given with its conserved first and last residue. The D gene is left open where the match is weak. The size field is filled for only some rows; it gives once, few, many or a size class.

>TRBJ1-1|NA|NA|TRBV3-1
TGTGCCAGCAGCCAATGGAAAGGGGGTCTTACTGAAGCTTTCTTT
CASSQWKGGLTEAFF
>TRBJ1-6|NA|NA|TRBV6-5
TGTGGCAGCAGTTACTCGAGGGGACAAAGGGATTCACCCGTCCACTTT
CGSSYSRGQRDSPVHF
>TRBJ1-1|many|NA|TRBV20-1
TGCAGTGGGTTGGACAGCACTAACACTGAAGCTTTCTTT
CSGLDSTNTEAFF
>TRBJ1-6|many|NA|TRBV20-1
TGCAGTGCTAGAGATCTTGGGGGGGCTTCCTATAATTCACCCCTCCACTTT
CSARDLGGASYNSPLHF
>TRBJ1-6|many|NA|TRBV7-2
TGTGCCAGCAGCTTAGCCGGCAGGGTAGGGTCACCCCTCCACTTT
CASSLAGRVGSPLHF
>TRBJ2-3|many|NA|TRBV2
TGTGCCACCAGGGCAGGGGCTCTGACAGATACGCAGTATTTT
CATRAGALTDTQYF
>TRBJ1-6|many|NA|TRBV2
TGTGCCAGCAGTGAACTAGGTTCACCCCTCCACTTT
CASSELGSPLHF
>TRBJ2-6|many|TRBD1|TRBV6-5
TGTGCCAGCAGTTTGTCCCTCGACAGGGGGACCTCTGGGGCCAACGTCCTGACTTTC
CASSLSLDRGTSGANVLTF
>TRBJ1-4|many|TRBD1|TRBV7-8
TGTGCCAGCAGCTCGGACAGGGTTAATGAAAAACTGTTTTTT
CASSSDRVNEKLFF
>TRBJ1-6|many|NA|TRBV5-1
TGCGCCAGCAGGCCGGTCGATAATTCACCCCTCCACTTT
CASRPVDNSPLHF
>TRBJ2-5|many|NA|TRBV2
TGTGCCAGCAGCCCTTTGGTTTCACGGGAGACCCAGTACTTC
CASSPLVSRETQYF
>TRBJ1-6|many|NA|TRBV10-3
TGTGCCACCAGGACGCAGAGCTCCTATAATTCACCCCTCCACTTT
CATRTQSSYNSPLHF
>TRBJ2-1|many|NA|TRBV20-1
TGCAGTGCTAGAGATCTGGGGCCCGCTTCGGATGAGCAGTTCTTC
CSARDLGPASDEQFF
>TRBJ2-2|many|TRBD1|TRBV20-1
TGCAGTGCTGGCCCCGGGACAGCGTTACCCGGGGAGCTGTTTTTT
CSAGPGTALPGELFF
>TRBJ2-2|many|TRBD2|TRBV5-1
TGCGCCAGCAGCCCGGGACTAGCGGCGACGAGAACCGGGGAGCTGTTTTTT
CASSPGLAATRTGELFF
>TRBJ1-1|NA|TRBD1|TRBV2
TGTGCCAGCACTACAGGGGCGGACACTGAAGCTTTCTTT
CASTTGADTEAFF
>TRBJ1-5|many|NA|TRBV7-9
TGTGCCAGCAGCTTAGGGTCGTGGGAGCCCCAGCATTTT
CASSLGSWEPQHF
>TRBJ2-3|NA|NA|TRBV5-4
TGTGCCAGCAGCTTCCGACAGTGGACAGATACGCAGTATTTT
CASSFRQWTDTQYF
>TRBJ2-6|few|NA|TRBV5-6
TGTGCCAGCAGCACCGGGACCTACTCTGGGGCCAACGTCCTGACTTTC
CASSTGTYSGANVLTF
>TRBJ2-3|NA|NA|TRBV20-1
TGCAGTGCTAGAGGAGACATGGTAAACACAGATAAGCAGTATTTT
CSARGDMVNTDKQYF
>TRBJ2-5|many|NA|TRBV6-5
TGTGCCAGCAGTTACCGAGCGAAAGAGACCCAGTACTTC
CASSYRAKETQYF
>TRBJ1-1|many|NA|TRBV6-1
TGTGCCAGCAGGGAGAGGGGTGAGGGTGAAGCTTTCTTT
CASRERGEGEAFF